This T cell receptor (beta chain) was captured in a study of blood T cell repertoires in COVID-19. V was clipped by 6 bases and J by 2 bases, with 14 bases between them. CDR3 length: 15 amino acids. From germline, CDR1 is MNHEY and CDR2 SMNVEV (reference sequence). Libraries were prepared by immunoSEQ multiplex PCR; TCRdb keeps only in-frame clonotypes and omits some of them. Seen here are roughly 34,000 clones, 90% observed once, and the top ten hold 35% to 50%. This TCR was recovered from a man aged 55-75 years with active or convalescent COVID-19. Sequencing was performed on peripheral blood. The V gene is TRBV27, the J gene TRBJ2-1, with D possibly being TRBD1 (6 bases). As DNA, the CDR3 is TGTGCCAGCAGCGGACAGCTGCCCCCCTACAATGAGCAGTTCTTC. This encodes CASSGQLPPYNEQFF.